What follows describes a single T cell receptor beta chain. The antigen is undetermined. This sample is drawn from a study of chemoradiotherapy in HPV16-positive cancers. Overall study findings and caveats: HPV-specific T cells were functionally defined from only a couple of HPV16-positive patients. Better recurrence-free survival went with HPV-responsive T-cell expansion in HPV16-positive patients. Non-HPV-specific T cells did not expand in tumors during treatment, whereas candidate HPV-specific clones and E7-related motifs did.

Over chemoradiotherapy, repertoires were sampled more than once. Looked up from germline, CDR1 is SEHNR and CDR2 is FQNEAQ (reference sequence). Deletions cut 3 bases from V and 3 bases from J, with 12 bases between. This CDR3 is 14 amino acids long. Sequenced by immunoSEQ multiplex PCR; TCRdb stores in-frame clones only, minus some. The data hold around 4,000 clones, with over 60% observed a single time. The chain recombines TRBV7-9 with TRBJ2-7; D may match TRBD1 or TRBD2 (5 bases each). Sequences were derived from tumor tissue, sampled from a patient who underwent chemoradiotherapy. The TCR sequence derives from a human donor with HPV-associated anogenital cancer. CDR3 nucleotides: TGTGCCAGCAGCTTCTATGGGGACCTCTACGAGCAGTACTTC. The encoded protein is CASSFYGDLYEQYF.